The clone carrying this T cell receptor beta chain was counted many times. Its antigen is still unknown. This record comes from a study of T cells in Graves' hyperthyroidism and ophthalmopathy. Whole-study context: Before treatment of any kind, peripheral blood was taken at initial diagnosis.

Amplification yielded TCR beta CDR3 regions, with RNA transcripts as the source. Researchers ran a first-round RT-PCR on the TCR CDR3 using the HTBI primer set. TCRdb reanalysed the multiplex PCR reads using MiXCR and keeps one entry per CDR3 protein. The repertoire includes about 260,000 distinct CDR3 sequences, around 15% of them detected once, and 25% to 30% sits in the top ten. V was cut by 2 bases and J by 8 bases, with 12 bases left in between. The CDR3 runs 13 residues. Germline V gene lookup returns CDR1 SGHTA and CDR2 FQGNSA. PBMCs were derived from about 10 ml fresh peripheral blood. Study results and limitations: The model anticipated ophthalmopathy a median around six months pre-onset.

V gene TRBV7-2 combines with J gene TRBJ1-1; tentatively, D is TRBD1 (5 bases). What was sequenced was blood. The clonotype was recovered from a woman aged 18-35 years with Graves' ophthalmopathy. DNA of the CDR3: TGTGCCAGCAGCTTATTCGTAGGGACGGAAGCTTTCTTT. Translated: CASSLFVGTEAFF. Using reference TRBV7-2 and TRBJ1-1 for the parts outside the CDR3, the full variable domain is GAGVSQSPSNKVTEKGKDVELRCDPISGHTALYWYRQSLGQGLEFLIYFQGNSAPDKSGLPSDRFSAERTGGSVSTLTIQRTQQEDSAVYLCASSLFVGTEAFFGQGTRLTVV.